A selection of T cell receptor beta chains follows, all from one sample in a study of Ad26.COV2.S vaccination and SARS-CoV-2 variants. This table comes from immunoSEQ multiplex PCR, and its TCRdb copy is limited to in-frame clones, with some not included. The sample has some 340,000 clones; roughly 86% are singletons. The specimen was peripheral blood, collected in a trial of Ad26.COV2.S vaccine versus placebo. These receptors came from a person aged 18 to 65 who received the Ad26.COV2.S COVID-19 vaccine or a placebo. Both conserved end residues are trimmed from each CDR3. Fields, in order: V gene, J gene, clone size, CDR3 protein. Clone size is given for some rows only: seen once, a few or many times, or a class if the clone is expanded.

V: TRBV10-3
J: TRBJ2-2
size: NA
CDR3: AISGTSSNTGELF

V: TRBV7-2
J: TRBJ1-1
size: once
CDR3: ASSFSTGVTEAF

V: TRBV4-1
J: TRBJ2-3
size: NA
CDR3: ASSQATSGGSDTQY

V: TRBV7-8
J: TRBJ2-1
size: once
CDR3: ASSFRDRDNEQF

V: TRBV7-8
J: TRBJ1-1
size: NA
CDR3: ASSFRDMNTEAF

V: TRBV7-9
J: TRBJ1-2
size: NA
CDR3: ASSSPLLDRDYGYT

V: TRBV19
J: TRBJ1-3
size: once
CDR3: ASSAYTTSSGNTIY

V: TRBV6-4
J: TRBJ2-5
size: NA
CDR3: ASSEAAGDMETQY

V: TRBV30
J: TRBJ1-5
size: NA
CDR3: AWSVRGSYQPQH

V: TRBV6-6
J: TRBJ1-1
size: NA
CDR3: ASSYNTNTEAF

V: TRBV6-5
J: TRBJ2-2
size: NA
CDR3: ASSYSGRAYTGELF

V: TRBV5-4
J: TRBJ1-2
size: NA
CDR3: ASSPNPTGGSYGYT

V: TRBV4-3
J: TRBJ1-1
size: NA
CDR3: ASSQDISTEAF

V: TRBV27
J: TRBJ1-4
size: few
CDR3: ASSLSREKLF

V: TRBV25-1
J: TRBJ1-4
size: NA
CDR3: ASSVGTNKAGEKLF

V: TRBV21-1
J: TRBJ2-5
size: NA
CDR3: ASSKDRTSGQAQY

V: TRBV5-1
J: TRBJ1-2
size: few
CDR3: ASSSRQGAHYGYT

V: TRBV16
J: TRBJ1-2
size: NA
CDR3: ASSQLLSGGSNGYT

V: TRBV19
J: TRBJ1-5
size: NA
CDR3: ASSIAGGLGNQPQH

V: TRBV10-3
J: TRBJ2-1
size: NA
CDR3: AISEGDNEQF

V: TRBV5-1
J: TRBJ2-2
size: NA
CDR3: ASSSYHSSEGELF

V: TRBV7-2
J: TRBJ2-3
size: once
CDR3: ASSTRFSTDTQY

V: TRBV28
J: TRBJ1-5
size: NA
CDR3: ASSRTDIGNQPQH

V: TRBV7-2
J: TRBJ2-5
size: NA
CDR3: ASRGGPSGHETQY

V: TRBV5-4
J: TRBJ2-1
size: NA
CDR3: ASSYASGNYNEQF

V: TRBV6-5
J: TRBJ1-1
size: NA
CDR3: ASSPLGGRDTEAF

V: TRBV6-6
J: TRBJ1-5
size: NA
CDR3: ASKYRKGDQPQH